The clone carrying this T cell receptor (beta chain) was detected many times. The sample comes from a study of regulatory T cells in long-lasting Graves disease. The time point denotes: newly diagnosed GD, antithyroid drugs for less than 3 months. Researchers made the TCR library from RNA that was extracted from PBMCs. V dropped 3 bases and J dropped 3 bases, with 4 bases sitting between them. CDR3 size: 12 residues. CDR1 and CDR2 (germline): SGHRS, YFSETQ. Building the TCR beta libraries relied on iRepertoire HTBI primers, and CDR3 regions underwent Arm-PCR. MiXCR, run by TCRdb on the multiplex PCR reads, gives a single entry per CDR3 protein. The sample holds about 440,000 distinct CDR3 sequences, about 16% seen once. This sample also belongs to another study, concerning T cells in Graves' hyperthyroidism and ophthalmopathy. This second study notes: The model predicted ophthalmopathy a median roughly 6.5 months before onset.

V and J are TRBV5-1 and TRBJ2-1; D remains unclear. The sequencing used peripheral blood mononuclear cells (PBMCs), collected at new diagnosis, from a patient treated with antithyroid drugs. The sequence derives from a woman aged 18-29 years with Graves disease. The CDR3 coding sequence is TGCGCCAGCAGCTACTACTACAATGAGCAGTTCTTC. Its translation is CASSYYYNEQFF.